A selection of T cell receptor beta chains follows, all from one sample in a study of tumor and adjacent non-tumor tissue in lung cancer. In TCRdb, the multiplex PCR reads were re-called with MiXCR into one record per CDR3 protein. The sample shows tens of thousands of distinct CDR3 sequences, around 75% of them seen only once. The sample comprised lung tumor tissue. The receptor source for this set is a woman aged 50 to 60 with non-small cell lung cancer. The CDR3 runs from the conserved cysteine through the conserved F or W. Fields, in order: V gene, D gene, clone size, J gene, CDR3 DNA, CDR3 protein. D genes are given only for firm matches. Some rows have no size entry. The others give once, few or many, or a class for an expanded clone.

>TRBV6-1|NA|once|TRBJ2-7
TGTGCCAGCAGTGACACTCCCCCCCCGGGGTCCTACGAGCAGTACTTC
CASSDTPPPGSYEQYF
>TRBV30|NA|NA|TRBJ2-3
TGTCCCTGGACCGAAGTCTTCACAGATACGCAGTATTTT
CPWTEVFTDTQYF
>TRBV12-3/TRBV12-4|NA|many|TRBJ1-2
TGTGCCAGCAGTGTAGGGACTGGCTACACCTTC
CASSVGTGYTF
>TRBV6-5|NA|NA|TRBJ2-1
TGTGCCAGCAGTTACTCTTCCGTACAGGGATACAATGAGCATTTCTTC
CASSYSSVQGYNEHFF
>TRBV7-8|NA|once|TRBJ1-1
TGTGCTAACAGCTTAGATTTGTTGGAGACTGAAGCTTTCTTT
CANSLDLLETEAFF
>TRBV12-3/TRBV12-4|NA|NA|TRBJ2-5
TGTGTCAGCAGCTTACCGGACACTCAAGAGACCCAGTACTTC
CVSSLPDTQETQYF
>TRBV6-6|NA|NA|TRBJ2-1
TGTGTTAGCAGTTACGTTAGTGGAAACCTCTACAATGAGCAGTTCTTC
CVSSYVSGNLYNEQFF
>TRBV7-8|NA|NA|TRBJ2-5
TGTGCCAGCACCTCAGGGCGAGGGATCGGGGTGACCAAGTACTTC
CASTSGRGIGVTKYF
>TRBV29-1|NA|NA|TRBJ2-5
TGCAGCGTTGAGAGTCAGAAGGATTGGCAGACCCTGTACTTC
CSVESQKDWQTLYF
>TRBV4-2|NA|once|TRBJ1-5
TGTGCCAGCAGCCAAGATTTGAAGACCCTTAACAATCAGCCCCAGCATTTT
CASSQDLKTLNNQPQHF
>TRBV24-1|TRBD2|NA|TRBJ2-2
TGTGCCACCAGTGATCGCGCCAACCGATTAGCGGGAGAGGTCACTGGGGAGCTGTTTTTT
CATSDRANRLAGEVTGELFF
>TRBV9|TRBD2|few|TRBJ2-3
TGTGCCAGCACCCCGCGGGAGGGCAGAGATACGCAGTATTTT
CASTPREGRDTQYF
>TRBV6-5|TRBD2|NA|TRBJ2-3
TGTGTCAACAGTTTTAGGGGACTAGCGCAAGAAACGCAGTATTTT
CVNSFRGLAQETQYF
>TRBV29-1|NA|NA|TRBJ2-3
TGCAGGACGAGGATAGGGCTTCTCACAGATACGCAGTATTTT
CRTRIGLLTDTQYF
>TRBV5-4|NA|NA|TRBJ2-2
TGTGCCAGCAGCCCCACACTAGAGACTACCGGGAAGCTGTTTTTT
CASSPTLETTGKLFF
>TRBV20-1|NA|NA|TRBJ1-5
TGCAGTGTCCTATTCGCGGGGGGAAAGAGGGGCAATCAGTCCCAGCATTTT
CSVLFAGGKRGNQSQHF
>TRBV24-1|TRBD2|NA|TRBJ2-1
TGTGCCACCAGCACCGGGACTAGCGGGAGTCCCCTTTACAATGACCAGTTCTTC
CATSTGTSGSPLYNDQFF
>TRBV29-1|NA|NA|TRBJ2-7
TGCAGCGGGGGGGACATGTCCTACGAGTACTACTTC
CSGGDMSYEYYF
>TRBV5-1|NA|NA|TRBJ2-1
TGCGCCAGCAGCTTGGGTGGGGGGAGTAACAATGAGCAGTTCTTC
CASSLGGGSNNEQFF
>TRBV6-5|NA|NA|TRBJ1-2
TGTGCCAGCAGTTCGAGAGGGGGGACTTCTAACTATGGTTACACCTTC
CASSSRGGTSNYGYTF
>TRBV20-1|NA|once|TRBJ1-4
TGCAGTGCTAGAGATGTAGGTTCTAATGAAAAACTGTTTTTT
CSARDVGSNEKLFF
>TRBV20-1|NA|once|TRBJ2-7
TGCAGTGCAGACTCAACCGTGACTAGGCGCGAGCAGTATTTC
CSADSTVTRREQYF
>TRBV12-3/TRBV12-4|NA|NA|TRBJ2-3
TGTACCAGCAGTTTGAGCACAGATACGCAGTATTTT
CTSSLSTDTQYF
>TRBV20-1|TRBD2|NA|TRBJ2-1
TGCAGTGCTAGAGATACCGACGTAGGGGGACTAGCGGAATACAATGAGGAGTTCTTT
CSARDTDVGGLAEYNEEFF
>TRBV6-4|NA|NA|TRBJ2-7
TGTGCCAGCACAACTATTGACTACAAGCAGTACTTC
CASTTIDYKQYF
>TRBV6-2/TRBV6-3|NA|NA|TRBJ1-5
TGTGCCAGCCCCGGGGTAGGGAGCCAGCCCCAGCATTTT
CASPGVGSQPQHF
>TRBV6-5|TRBD1|NA|TRBJ1-4
TGTGCCAGCACGACAGGGGGCAGGGATGAAAAACTGTTTTTT
CASTTGGRDEKLFF
>TRBV6-5|NA|NA|TRBJ2-7
TGTGCCAGCAGTCCAGAATTCAGGGTATGGTACGAGGAGTACTTC
CASSPEFRVWYEEYF
>TRBV6-6|NA|NA|TRBJ2-6
TGTGCCAGCAGTCCCGGGGGAAATCGGGCCAATGTCCTGACTTTC
CASSPGGNRANVLTF
>TRBV6-2/TRBV6-3|NA|NA|TRBJ2-7
TGTGCCATCAGAAGACAGAACTGCGAGCAGTACTTC
CAIRRQNCEQYF
>TRBV6-2/TRBV6-3|NA|once|TRBJ1-2
TGTGCCAGCAGTTTTTTCGACCCTTATAAGACTACCTATGGCTACACCTTC
CASSFFDPYKTTYGYTF
>TRBV19|NA|NA|TRBJ1-1
TGTGCCAGTAGTATAGAAACAGGTTGGACCACTGAAGCTTTCTTT
CASSIETGWTTEAFF
>TRBV7-9|NA|few|TRBJ1-1
TGTGCCAGCAGCCGGAGGGGGAGTGACACTGAAGTTTTCTTT
CASSRRGSDTEVFF
>TRBV4-2|NA|once|TRBJ2-3
TGTGCCAGCAGCAATAATCTCGAGAGAGCGACAGATACGCAGTATTTT
CASSNNLERATDTQYF
>TRBV4-3|NA|NA|TRBJ1-5
TGCGCCAGCAGCCGAGAGATAGGCGCAGGAGGGAGCAATCAGCCCCAACACTTT
CASSREIGAGGSNQPQHF
>TRBV6-1|TRBD2|NA|TRBJ2-3
TGTGCCAGCAGTTTCTCTCAGACTAGCACAGATAAGCAGTATTTT
CASSFSQTSTDKQYF
>TRBV6-6|NA|NA|TRBJ1-2
TGTGCCAGCAGTTTCATAGGGGCGGAGAATGACTACACCTTC
CASSFIGAENDYTF
>TRBV29-1|NA|NA|TRBJ1-3
TGTAGCGTTGCTATAGACTCTGGAAACACCATATACTTT
CSVAIDSGNTIYF
>TRBV14|NA|once|TRBJ1-1
TGTGCCAGCACCAATTGGATGGGGGAGAAAACTGAAGCTTTCTTT
CASTNWMGEKTEAFF
>TRBV6-2/TRBV6-3|NA|NA|TRBJ2-5
TGTGCCAGCAGCTTTAGCGGAGACTTCAAGTACCAAGAGACCCAGTACTTC
CASSFSGDFKYQETQYF
>TRBV7-9|NA|NA|TRBJ2-1
TGTGCCAGCAGCCACCCCGCCGGGAAGCAGTTCTTC
CASSHPAGKQFF
>TRBV5-6|TRBD2|NA|TRBJ2-1
TGTGTCAGCAGCTTAGGACTAGTGGGAGTGTATGAGCAGTTCTTC
CVSSLGLVGVYEQFF
>TRBV5-5|NA|NA|TRBJ2-2
TGTGGCAGCAGCGGCGGACTAACGGGAAGCTCGAACACCGGGGAGCTGTTTTTT
CGSSGGLTGSSNTGELFF
>TRBV6-5|NA|NA|TRBJ2-2
TGTGCCAGCAGAACAAGACTGAGGACAAAAAACACCGGGGAGCTGTTTTTT
CASRTRLRTKNTGELFF
>TRBV4-3|NA|NA|TRBJ2-6
TGCGCCAGCAACCAAGGGATGTTAGACAGGACTTACTCTGGGGCCAACGTCCTGACTTTC
CASNQGMLDRTYSGANVLTF
>TRBV6-5|NA|NA|TRBJ2-1
TGTGCCAGCAGTTACTTTTCCGGAGAGGGATACAATGAGCAGTTCTTC
CASSYFSGEGYNEQFF
>TRBV11-2|TRBD2|NA|TRBJ2-1
TGTGCCAGCTTTATAGCGGGAGGAGACAATGAGCAGTTCTTC
CASFIAGGDNEQFF
>TRBV14|NA|many|TRBJ1-6
TGTGCCAGCAGCCTCGGGAAAAGTAATTCACCCCTCCACTTT
CASSLGKSNSPLHF
>TRBV11-1|NA|NA|TRBJ2-1
TGTGCCAGCAGCAAACACTTTTCGGGACAAAACTACAATGAACCATTCTTC
CASSKHFSGQNYNEPFF
>TRBV10-3|NA|NA|TRBJ2-2
TGTGCCATCACGGATTCCGCGAACACCGGGGAGCTATTTTTT
CAITDSANTGELFF
>TRBV12-3/TRBV12-4|TRBD2|once|TRBJ2-5
TGTGCCAGCAGCCCATTAGCGGGATCTGAGTCCCAGTACTTC
CASSPLAGSESQYF
>TRBV20-1|NA|few|TRBJ2-7
TGCAGTGCCACAGGACAGCTGAAGGAGCAGTACTTC
CSATGQLKEQYF
>TRBV4-1|NA|NA|TRBJ1-5
TGCGCCAGCAACCAAGGGCTCTCTAGCACAGATACTCAGCATTTT
CASNQGLSSTDTQHF
>TRBV4-2|NA|NA|TRBJ2-6
TGTGCCAGCAGCCAGCAGAGCTCTGGGGCCAACGTCCTGGCTTTC
CASSQQSSGANVLAF
>TRBV28|TRBD1|NA|TRBJ2-7
TGTGCCAGCAGTTCAATCGACAGGGGAGACGGCTACGAGAAGTACTTC
CASSSIDRGDGYEKYF
>TRBV10-2|NA|NA|TRBJ2-5
TGCGCCAGCAGCCACGGGGAGATCCAGTACTTC
CASSHGEIQYF
>TRBV5-6|NA|NA|TRBJ2-7
TGTGCCACCAACTATTGGAGGACCGAGCAGTACTTC
CATNYWRTEQYF
>TRBV4-2|TRBD1|NA|TRBJ1-4
TGTGCCAGCAGCCATGTCCAGGGGGTCGGGGAAAAACTATTTTTT
CASSHVQGVGEKLFF
>TRBV4-3|TRBD1|NA|TRBJ2-7
TGCGCCGGCAGCCAAGATAGGTCGGGACAGGGCCTCGACGAGCAATACTTC
CAGSQDRSGQGLDEQYF